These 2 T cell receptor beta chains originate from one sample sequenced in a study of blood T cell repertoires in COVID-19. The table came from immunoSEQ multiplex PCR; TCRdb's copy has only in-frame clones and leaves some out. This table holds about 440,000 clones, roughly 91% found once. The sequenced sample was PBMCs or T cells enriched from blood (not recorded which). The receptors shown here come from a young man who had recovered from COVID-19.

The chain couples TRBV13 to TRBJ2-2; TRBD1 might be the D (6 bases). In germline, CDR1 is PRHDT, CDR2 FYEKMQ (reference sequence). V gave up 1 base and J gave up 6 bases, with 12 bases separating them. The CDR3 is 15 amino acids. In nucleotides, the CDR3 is TGTGCCAGCAGCTTAGTAACCAGGGGCGCCGGGGAGCTGTTTTTT. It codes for CASSLVTRGAGELFF.

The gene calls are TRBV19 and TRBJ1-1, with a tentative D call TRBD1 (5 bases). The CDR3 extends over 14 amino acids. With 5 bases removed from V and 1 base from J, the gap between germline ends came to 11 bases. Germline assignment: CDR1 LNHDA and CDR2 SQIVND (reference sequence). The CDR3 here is CASSPSTGNTEAFF. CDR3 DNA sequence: TGTGCCAGTAGTCCCTCAACAGGGAACACTGAAGCTTTCTTT.